These 5 T cell receptor beta chains came from one sample sequenced in a study of radiotherapy plus CTLA-4 blockade in lung cancer. The protocol was immunoSEQ multiplex PCR, while the TCRdb copy is restricted to in-frame clones and leaves out a portion. The sample has about 51,000 clones, roughly 77% seen once; the top ten hold 6.5% to 10%. The input for sequencing was peripheral blood, taken from a patient treated with radiotherapy plus ipilimumab. These receptors were taken from a human donor with non-small cell lung cancer who had a complete response to radiotherapy plus ipilimumab.

The gene calls are TRBV30 and TRBJ1-3, with a tentative D call TRBD1 (6 bases). Looked up from germline, CDR1 is GTSNPN and CDR2 is SVGIG (reference sequence). The germline V and J ends were trimmed by 1 base and 4 bases, with 14 bases remaining between them. This CDR3 contains 15 residues. CDR3 protein: CAWSAGGASGNTIYF. CDR3 sequence (DNA): TGTGCCTGGAGTGCGGGGGGGGCGTCGGGAAACACCATATATTTT.

Points on this clone: Relative to the germline gene, one junction end is altered; a read error may explain this. This chain links TRBV7-7 with TRBJ2-1; 7 nucleotides agree with TRBD1. This CDR3 is built from 15 residues. CDR1 is SSHAT, CDR2 FNYEAQ, per germline (reference sequence). This CDR3 reads CASSLGYRGNNEQFF. CDR3 DNA sequence: TGTGCTAGCAGCTTAGGTTACAGGGGCAACAATGAGCAGTTCTTC.

This chain uses TRBV30 with TRBJ2-1; 9 bases are shared with TRBD2. Germline-derived CDR1 and CDR2 are GTSNPN and SVGIG (reference sequence). With 5 bases clipped from V and 7 bases from J, the junction kept 9 bases outside the gene matches. The CDR3 is 14 amino acids. The CDR3 region is CAWFPGTSKNEQFF. In nucleotides, the CDR3 is TGTGCCTGGTTTCCCGGGACTAGCAAGAATGAGCAGTTCTTC.

This clone has just a few counts. V and J are TRBV4-1 and TRBJ2-3; D unresolved. V dropped 0 bases and J dropped 7 bases, with 14 bases sitting between them. The CDR3 spans 15 residues. The germline V gene has CDR1 MGHRA and CDR2 YSYEKL. The CDR3 sequence is CASSQDWPMINTQYF. The DNA of the CDR3 is TGCGCCAGCAGCCAAGATTGGCCGATGATAAATACGCAGTATTTT.

The rearrangement uses TRBV10-3 and TRBJ2-4; 14 bases fit TRBD2. The J segment lost 1 base and the V segment lost 0 bases, leaving 20 bases of the junction unmatched. CDR1 ENHRY and CDR2 SYGVKD come from the germline V gene. This CDR3 contains 24 residues. CDR3 region: CAISESTVDMVGLAGEMAKNIQYF. CDR3 nucleotide sequence: TGTGCCATCAGTGAGTCGACGGTAGACATGGTGGGACTAGCGGGAGAGATGGCCAAAAACATTCAGTACTTC.